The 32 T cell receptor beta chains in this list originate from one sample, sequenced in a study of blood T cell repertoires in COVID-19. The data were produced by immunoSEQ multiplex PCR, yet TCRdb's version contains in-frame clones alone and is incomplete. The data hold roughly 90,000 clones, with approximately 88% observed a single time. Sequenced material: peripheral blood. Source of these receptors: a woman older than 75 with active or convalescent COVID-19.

Written as DNA, the CDR3 is TGTGCCAGCAGGGGACAGCCCGGGGGTGGCTACACCTTC. This gives the protein CASRGQPGGGYTF. V is TRBV2 and J is TRBJ1-2; 7 nucleotides match TRBD1. CDR1 is SNHLY, CDR2 FYNNEI, per germline. The CDR3 length is 13 residues. J gave up 7 bases and V 6 bases, and 8 bases lay outside the gene matches.

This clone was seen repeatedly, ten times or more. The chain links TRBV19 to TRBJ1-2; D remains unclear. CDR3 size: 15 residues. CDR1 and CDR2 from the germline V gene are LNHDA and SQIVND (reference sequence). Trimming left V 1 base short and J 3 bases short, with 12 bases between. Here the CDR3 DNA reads TGTGCCAGTAGTATAGGTATCCCTGAGGACTATGGCTACACCTTC. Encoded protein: CASSIGIPEDYGYTF.

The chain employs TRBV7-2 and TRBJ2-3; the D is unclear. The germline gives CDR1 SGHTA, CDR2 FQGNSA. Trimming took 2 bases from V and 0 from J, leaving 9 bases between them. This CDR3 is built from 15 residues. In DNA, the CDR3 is TGTGCCAGCAGCTTACCGGTGAGAAGCACAGATACGCAGTATTTT. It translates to CASSLPVRSTDTQYF.

The CDR3 here is CSASKRAGGLPFSTDTQYF. In DNA, the CDR3 is TGCAGTGCTAGTAAACGCGCCGGGGGTCTCCCTTTTAGCACAGATACGCAGTATTTT. This chain connects TRBV20-1 to TRBJ2-3, with D perhaps TRBD2 (6 bases). V shed 3 bases and J shed 0 bases, with 25 bases lying between them. This CDR3 spans 19 amino acids. From germline, CDR1 is DFQATT and CDR2 SNEGSKA (reference sequence).

The CDR3 region is CASSRDRGLYGYTF. For the CDR3, the DNA is TGTGCCAGCAGCAGAGACAGGGGTTTGTATGGCTACACCTTC. The chain links TRBV6-5 to TRBJ1-2, with TRBD1 identical over 8 bases. CDR1 and CDR2 (germline): MNHEY, SVGAGI. The CDR3 consists of 14 residues. V gave up 6 bases and J gave up 5 bases; unmatched junction bases: 8.

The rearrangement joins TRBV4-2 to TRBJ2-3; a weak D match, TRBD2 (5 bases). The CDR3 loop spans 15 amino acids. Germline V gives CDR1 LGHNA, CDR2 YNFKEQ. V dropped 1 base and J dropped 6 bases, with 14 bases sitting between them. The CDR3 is CASSQALAGYDTQYF. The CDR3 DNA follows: TGTGCCAGCAGCCAAGCGCTAGCTGGGTACGATACGCAGTATTTT.

This chain's CDR3 is CASSGTGFYEQYF. The CDR3 coding sequence is TGTGCCAGCAGCGGGACAGGGTTCTACGAGCAGTACTTC. V gene TRBV6-5 combines with J gene TRBJ2-7; 9 bases are a match to TRBD1. The CDR3 extends over 13 amino acids. The V gene end was trimmed by 6 bases and the J gene end by 3 bases; junction bases not matched to a gene: 3. Looked up from germline, CDR1 is MNHEY and CDR2 is SVGAGI.

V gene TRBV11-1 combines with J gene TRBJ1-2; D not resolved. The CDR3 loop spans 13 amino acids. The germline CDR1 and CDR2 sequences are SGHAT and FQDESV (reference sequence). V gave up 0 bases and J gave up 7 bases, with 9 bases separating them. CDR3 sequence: CASSLAGDPGYTF. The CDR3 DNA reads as TGTGCCAGCAGCTTAGCCGGAGATCCTGGCTACACCTTC.

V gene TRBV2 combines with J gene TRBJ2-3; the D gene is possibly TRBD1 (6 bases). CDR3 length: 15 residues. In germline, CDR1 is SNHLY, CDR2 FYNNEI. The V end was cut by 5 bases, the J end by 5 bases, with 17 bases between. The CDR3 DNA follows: TGTGCCAGCAGTCGCTCCAGGGGTTATAAAGATACGCAGTATTTT. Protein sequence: CASSRSRGYKDTQYF.

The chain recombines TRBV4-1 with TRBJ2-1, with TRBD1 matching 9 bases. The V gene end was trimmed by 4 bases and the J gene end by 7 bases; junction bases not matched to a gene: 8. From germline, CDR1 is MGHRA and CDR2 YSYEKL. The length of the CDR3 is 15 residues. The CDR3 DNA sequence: TGCGCCAGCAGCCGTCCCGGGACAGGGCCAAATGAGCAGTTCTTC. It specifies CASSRPGTGPNEQFF.

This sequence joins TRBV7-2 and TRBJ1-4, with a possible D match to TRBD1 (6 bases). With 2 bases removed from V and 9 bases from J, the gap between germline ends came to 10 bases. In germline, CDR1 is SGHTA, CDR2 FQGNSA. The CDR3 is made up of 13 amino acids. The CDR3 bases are TGTGCCAGCAGCTTAACCGGGACAAAAAAACTGTTTTTT. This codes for CASSLTGTKKLFF.

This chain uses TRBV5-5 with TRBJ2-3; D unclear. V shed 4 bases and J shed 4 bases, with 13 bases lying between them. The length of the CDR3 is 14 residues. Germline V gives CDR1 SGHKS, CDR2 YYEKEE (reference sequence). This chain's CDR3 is CASSLMPASDTQYF. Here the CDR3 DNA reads TGTGCCAGCAGCCTTATGCCAGCGTCAGATACGCAGTATTTT.

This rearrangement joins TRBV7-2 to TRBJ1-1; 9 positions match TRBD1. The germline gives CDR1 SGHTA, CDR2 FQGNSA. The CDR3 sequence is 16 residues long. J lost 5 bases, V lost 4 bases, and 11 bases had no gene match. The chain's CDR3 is CASSSYRGRAGTEAFF. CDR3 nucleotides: TGTGCCAGCAGCTCCTACAGGGGGCGCGCGGGGACTGAAGCTTTCTTT.

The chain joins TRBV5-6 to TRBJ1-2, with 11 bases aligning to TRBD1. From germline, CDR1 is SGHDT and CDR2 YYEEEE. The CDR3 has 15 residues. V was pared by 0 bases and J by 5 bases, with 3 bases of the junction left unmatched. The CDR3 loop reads CASSLAGTGGYGYTF. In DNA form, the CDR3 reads TGTGCCAGCAGCTTGGCCGGGACAGGGGGGTATGGCTACACCTTC. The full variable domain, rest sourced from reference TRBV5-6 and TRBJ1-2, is DAGVTQSPTHLIKTRGQQVTLRCSPKSGHDTVSWYQQALGQGPQFIFQYYEEEERQRGNFPDRFSGHQFPNYSSELNVNALLLGDSALYLCASSLAGTGGYGYTFGSGTRLTVV.

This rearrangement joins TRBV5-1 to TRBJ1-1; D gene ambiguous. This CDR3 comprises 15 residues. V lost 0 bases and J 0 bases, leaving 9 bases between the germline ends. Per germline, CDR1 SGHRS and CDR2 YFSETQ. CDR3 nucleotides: TGCGCCAGCAGCTTGGGTCCAGGCCTGAACACTGAAGCTTTCTTT. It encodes CASSLGPGLNTEAFF.

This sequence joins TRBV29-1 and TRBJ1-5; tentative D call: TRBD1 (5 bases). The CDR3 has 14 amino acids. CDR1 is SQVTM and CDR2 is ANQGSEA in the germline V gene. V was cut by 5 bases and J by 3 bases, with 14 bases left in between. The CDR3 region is CSVSDSTNNQPQHF. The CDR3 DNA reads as TGCAGCGTTTCAGACAGCACTAACAATCAGCCCCAGCATTTT.

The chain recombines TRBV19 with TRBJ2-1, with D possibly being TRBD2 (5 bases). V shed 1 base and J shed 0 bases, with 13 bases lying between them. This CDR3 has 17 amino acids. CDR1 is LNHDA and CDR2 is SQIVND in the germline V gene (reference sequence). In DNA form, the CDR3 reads TGTGCCAGTAGTATAGTGGCAGCGGTGAGCTCCTACAATGAGCAGTTCTTC. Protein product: CASSIVAAVSSYNEQFF.

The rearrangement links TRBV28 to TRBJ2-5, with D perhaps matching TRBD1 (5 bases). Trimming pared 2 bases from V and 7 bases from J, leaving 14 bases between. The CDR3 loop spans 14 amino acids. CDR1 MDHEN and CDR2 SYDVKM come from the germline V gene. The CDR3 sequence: CASSLHAGPTTQYF. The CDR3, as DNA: TGTGCCAGCAGTTTACACGCAGGGCCCACGACCCAGTACTTC.

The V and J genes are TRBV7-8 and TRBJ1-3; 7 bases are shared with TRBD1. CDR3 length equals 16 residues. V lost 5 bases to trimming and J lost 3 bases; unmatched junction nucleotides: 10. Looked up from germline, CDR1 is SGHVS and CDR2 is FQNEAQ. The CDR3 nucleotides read TGTGCCAGCAGCGCCACGACAGGGTTTGGTGGAAACACCATATATTTT. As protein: CASSATTGFGGNTIYF.

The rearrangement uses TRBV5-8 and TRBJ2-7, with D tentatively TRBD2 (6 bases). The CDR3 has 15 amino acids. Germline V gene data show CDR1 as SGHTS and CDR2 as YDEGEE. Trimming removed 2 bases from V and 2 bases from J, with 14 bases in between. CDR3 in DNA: TGTGCCAGCAGCTTTCTAGCTAGCGAAACCTACGAGCAGTACTTC. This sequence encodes CASSFLASETYEQYF.

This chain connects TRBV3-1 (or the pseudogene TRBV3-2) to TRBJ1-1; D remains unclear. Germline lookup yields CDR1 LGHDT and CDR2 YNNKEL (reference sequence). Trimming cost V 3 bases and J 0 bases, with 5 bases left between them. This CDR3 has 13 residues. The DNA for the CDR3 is TGTGCCAGCAGCCATAATCTGAACACTGAAGCTTTCTTT. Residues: CASSHNLNTEAFF.

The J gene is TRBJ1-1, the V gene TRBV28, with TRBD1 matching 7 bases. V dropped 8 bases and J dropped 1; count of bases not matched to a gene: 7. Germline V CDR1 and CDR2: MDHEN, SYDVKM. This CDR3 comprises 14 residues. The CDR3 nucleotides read TGTGCCAGCCGGTTGGGGACAGCGAACACTGAAGCTTTCTTT. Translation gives CASRLGTANTEAFF.

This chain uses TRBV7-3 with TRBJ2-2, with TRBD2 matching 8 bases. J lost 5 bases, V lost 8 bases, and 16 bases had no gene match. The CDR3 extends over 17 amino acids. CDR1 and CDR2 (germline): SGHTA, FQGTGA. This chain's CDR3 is CASRGFAGGGGTGELFF. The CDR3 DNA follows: TGTGCCAGCCGGGGATTCGCGGGGGGAGGAGGTACCGGGGAGCTGTTTTTT.

DNA for the CDR3: TGTGCCAGCAGTTACCAAACAGGGGACGAGCAGTACTTC. Protein sequence: CASSYQTGDEQYF. The chain carries TRBV9 and TRBJ2-7; TRBD1 matches 7 bases. With V trimmed by 5 bases and J by 5 bases, 7 bases remained unmatched. The germline CDR1 and CDR2 sequences are SGDLS and YYNGEE. There are 13 residues in the CDR3.

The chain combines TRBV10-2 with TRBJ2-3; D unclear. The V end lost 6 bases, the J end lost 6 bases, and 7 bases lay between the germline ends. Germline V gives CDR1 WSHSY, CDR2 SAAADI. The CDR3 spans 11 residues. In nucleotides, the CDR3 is TGCGCCAGCAGCCCAGCGGATACGCAGTATTTT. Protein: CASSPADTQYF.

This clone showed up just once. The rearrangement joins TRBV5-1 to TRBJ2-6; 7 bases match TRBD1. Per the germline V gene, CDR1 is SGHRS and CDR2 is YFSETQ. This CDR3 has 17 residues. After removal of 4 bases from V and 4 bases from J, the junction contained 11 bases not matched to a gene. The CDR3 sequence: CASSQTGPPGGANVLTF. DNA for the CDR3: TGCGCCAGCAGCCAGACAGGGCCCCCGGGGGGGGCCAACGTCCTGACTTTC.

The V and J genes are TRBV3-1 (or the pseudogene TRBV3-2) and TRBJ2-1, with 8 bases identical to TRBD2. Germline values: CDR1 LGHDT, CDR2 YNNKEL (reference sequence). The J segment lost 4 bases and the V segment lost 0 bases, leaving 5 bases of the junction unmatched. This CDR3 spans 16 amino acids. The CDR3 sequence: CASSQDKSGGYNEQFF. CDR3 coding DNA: TGTGCCAGCAGCCAAGATAAGAGCGGGGGTTACAATGAGCAGTTCTTC.

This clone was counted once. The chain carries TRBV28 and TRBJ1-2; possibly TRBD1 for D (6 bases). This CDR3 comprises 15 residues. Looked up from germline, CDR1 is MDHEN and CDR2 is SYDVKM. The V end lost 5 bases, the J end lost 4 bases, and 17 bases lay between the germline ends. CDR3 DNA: TGTGCCAGCAGTCTACCAGAGGGGGATGGCTATGGCTACACCTTC. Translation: CASSLPEGDGYGYTF.

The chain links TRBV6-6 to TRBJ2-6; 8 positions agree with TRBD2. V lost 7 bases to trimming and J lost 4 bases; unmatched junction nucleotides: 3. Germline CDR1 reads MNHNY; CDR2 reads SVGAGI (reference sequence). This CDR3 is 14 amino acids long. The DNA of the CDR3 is TGTGCCAGCACCCGGGAGGGGGGGGCCAACGTCCTGACTTTC. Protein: CASTREGGANVLTF.

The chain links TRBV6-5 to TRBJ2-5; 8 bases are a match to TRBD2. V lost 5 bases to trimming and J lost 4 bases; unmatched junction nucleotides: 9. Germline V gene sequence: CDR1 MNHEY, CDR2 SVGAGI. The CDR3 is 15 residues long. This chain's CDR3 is CASSLPETSVETQYF. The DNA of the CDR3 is TGTGCCAGCAGTCTACCGGAGACTAGCGTAGAGACCCAGTACTTC.

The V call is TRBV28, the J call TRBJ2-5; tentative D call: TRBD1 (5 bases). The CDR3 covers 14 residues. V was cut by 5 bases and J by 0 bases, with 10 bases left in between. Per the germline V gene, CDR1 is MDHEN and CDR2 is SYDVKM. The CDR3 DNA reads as TGTGCCAGCAGTGTGACAGTCTACCAAGAGACCCAGTACTTC. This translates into CASSVTVYQETQYF.

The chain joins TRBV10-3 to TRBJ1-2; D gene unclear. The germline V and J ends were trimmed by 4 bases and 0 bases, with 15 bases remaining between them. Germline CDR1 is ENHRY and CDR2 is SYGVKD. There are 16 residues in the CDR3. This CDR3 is CAISGSQNRANYGYTF. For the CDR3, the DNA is TGTGCCATCAGTGGATCTCAGAACAGAGCTAACTATGGCTACACCTTC.